A single sample gave rise to the 31 T cell receptor beta chains below, sequenced in a study of technical replicates of blood from a few donors. Sequencing was performed with immunoSEQ multiplex PCR; in TCRdb, only in-frame clones are kept and a portion is missing. Of about 94,000 clones in the sample, nearly 97% were seen once. The sample consisted of T cells isolated from PBMCs. The receptors come from a human donor in good health.

The rearrangement uses TRBV27 and TRBJ2-1; 7 nucleotides match TRBD2. This CDR3 is built from 17 residues. V lost 6 bases, J lost 2 bases, and 13 bases stayed unmatched. The germline V gene has CDR1 MNHEY and CDR2 SMNVEV (reference sequence). The CDR3 region has the DNA TGTGCCAGCAGCACGGACGATAAAGCGGGAACCTACAATGAGCAGTTCTTC. It specifies CASSTDDKAGTYNEQFF.

The V call is TRBV14, the J call TRBJ2-3; maybe TRBD1 (5 bases). This CDR3 region has 15 residues. V lost 4 bases, J lost 2 bases, and 13 bases lay in between. CDR1 and CDR2 from the germline V gene are SGHDN and FVKESK. The CDR3 sequence is CASSLSQGITDTQYF. The CDR3 region has the DNA TGTGCCAGCAGCCTCAGCCAGGGCATCACAGATACGCAGTATTTT.

The rearrangement joins TRBV25-1 to TRBJ2-5; D might be TRBD1 (5 bases). CDR1 MGHDK and CDR2 SYGVNS come from the germline V gene. V lost 3 bases to trimming and J lost 5 bases, with 22 bases between them. This CDR3 is built from 17 residues. The CDR3 DNA is TGTGCCAGCAGTGATCCCCCTGGGGCAGGAGAGTGGGAGACCCAGTACTTC. As protein: CASSDPPGAGEWETQYF.

V and J are TRBV5-1 and TRBJ2-3; 10 bases line up with TRBD1. From germline, CDR1 is SGHRS and CDR2 YFSETQ. The CDR3 totals 15 residues. V was clipped by 3 bases and J by 4 bases; unmatched bases: 5. CDR3 loop: CASSSSGTGADTQYF. DNA of the CDR3: TGCGCCAGCAGCTCGTCCGGGACAGGGGCAGATACGCAGTATTTT.

The chain joins TRBV30 to TRBJ2-2; 16 nucleotides match TRBD2. Germline V CDR1 and CDR2: GTSNPN, SVGIG (reference sequence). The CDR3 totals 19 residues. The V and J ends lost 4 bases and 3 bases, in that order; junction bases with no gene match: 11. Here the CDR3 DNA reads TGTGCCTGGATCGGGCTGGGACTAGCGGGGGGGCCCCACACCGGGGAGCTGTTTTTT. Protein sequence: CAWIGLGLAGGPHTGELFF. Filled out from reference TRBV30 and TRBJ2-2, the complete variable domain reads SQTIHQWPATLVQPVGSPLSLECTVEGTSNPNLYWYRQAAGRGLQLLFYSVGIGQISSEVPQNLSASRPQDRQFILSSKKLLLSDSGFYLCAWIGLGLAGGPHTGELFFGEGSRLTVL.

This clone was seen a single time. The chain is built from TRBV5-1 and TRBJ1-4; TRBD1 aligns across 9 bases. J gave up 7 bases and V 4 bases, and 11 bases lay outside the gene matches. Germline-derived CDR1 and CDR2 are SGHRS and YFSETQ. CDR3 size: 16 residues. CDR3 region: CASSLKGPGQGEKLFF. CDR3 DNA: TGCGCCAGCAGCCTAAAAGGACCGGGACAGGGTGAAAAACTGTTTTTT.

This chain connects TRBV19 to TRBJ2-5, with 9 nucleotides matching TRBD1. V gave up 5 bases and J gave up 5 bases; unmatched junction bases: 6. CDR1 LNHDA and CDR2 SQIVND come from the germline V gene (reference sequence). This CDR3 is built from 14 residues. This chain's CDR3 is CASSEQGALETQYF. The CDR3 DNA follows: TGTGCCAGTAGTGAACAGGGGGCGCTGGAGACCCAGTACTTC.

The genes are TRBV5-1 and TRBJ1-1, with 9 bases matching TRBD1. This CDR3 has 15 residues. Trimming removed 4 bases from V and 0 bases from J; junction bases left unmatched: 4. CDR1 and CDR2 (germline): SGHRS, YFSETQ. The CDR3: CASSPGQGMNTEAFF. The CDR3 DNA sequence: TGCGCCAGCAGCCCCGGACAGGGGATGAACACTGAAGCTTTCTTT.

V is TRBV19 and J is TRBJ1-5, with D possibly TRBD1 on 5 matching bases. The CDR3 length is 15 residues. Germline V gene lookup returns CDR1 LNHDA and CDR2 SQIVND (reference sequence). Trimming took 3 bases from V and 5 from J, leaving 14 bases between them. CDR3 residues: CASSIWTRGDQPQHF. The DNA for the CDR3 is TGTGCCAGTAGTATTTGGACCCGGGGGGATCAGCCCCAGCATTTT.

The chain couples TRBV5-6 to TRBJ1-2; D may be TRBD1 (5 bases). V was trimmed by 3 bases and J by 5 bases, leaving 14 bases between them. The germline gives CDR1 SGHDT, CDR2 YYEEEE. The CDR3 totals 14 residues. The CDR3 nucleotides are TGTGCCAGCAGCTCGGCCCTAGGGGCGTATGGCTACACCTTC. Encoded protein: CASSSALGAYGYTF.

J is TRBJ1-2 and V is TRBV7-6, with 10 positions matching TRBD1. The CDR3 covers 16 residues. The trim removed 6 bases at V and 6 bases at J, leaving 13 bases unmatched. Germline assignment: CDR1 SGHVS and CDR2 FNYEAQ. DNA of the CDR3: TGTGCCAGCAGTCGGACAGGGGGTGGTCGATTGGATGGCTACACCTTC. It yields the protein CASSRTGGGRLDGYTF.

The CDR3, as DNA: TGCGCCAGCAGCCGACCCGGGGGGAGTAGAACTGAAGCTTTCTTT. Protein product: CASSRPGGSRTEAFF. The chain is built from TRBV4-1 and TRBJ1-1; TRBD1 is a possible D gene (5 bases). This CDR3 region has 15 residues. Germline V lookup: CDR1 MGHRA, CDR2 YSYEKL. Trimming shortened V by 4 bases and J by 5 bases, and 17 bases separated the two germline ends.

This rearrangement joins TRBV7-9 to TRBJ1-2; possibly TRBD1 for D (5 bases). V lost 11 bases and J 0 bases, leaving 16 bases between the germline ends. The length of the CDR3 is 14 residues. Germline V gene lookup returns CDR1 SEHNR and CDR2 FQNEAQ (reference sequence). CDR3 sequence reads: CAAWGTPTNYGYTF. CDR3 in DNA: TGTGCCGCGTGGGGGACTCCGACTAACTATGGCTACACCTTC.

This sequence joins TRBV18 and TRBJ2-5; TRBD1 matches at 9 bases. The CDR3 consists of 14 residues. The V segment lost 3 bases and the J segment 5 bases; nucleotides outside the gene matches: 4. Germline CDR1 and CDR2: KGHSH and LQKENI. CDR3 DNA: TGTGCCAGCTCACCGGGACAGGGTGTGGAGACCCAGTACTTC. This translates into CASSPGQGVETQYF.

This CDR3 is CASSLAGQLYGYTF. CDR3 sequence (DNA): TGTGCCAGCAGCTTAGCGGGACAGCTCTATGGCTACACCTTC. The chain joins TRBV7-9 to TRBJ1-2; TRBD1 agrees at 7 bases. J gave up 4 bases and V 0 bases, and 2 bases lay outside the gene matches. The CDR3 has 14 amino acids. In germline, CDR1 is SEHNR, CDR2 FQNEAQ (reference sequence).

The chain links TRBV27 to TRBJ1-4, with D possibly matching TRBD1 (5 bases). The germline gives CDR1 MNHEY, CDR2 SMNVEV (reference sequence). V gave up 2 bases and J gave up 8 bases, with 12 bases separating them. The CDR3 has 14 residues. The CDR3 DNA is TGTGCCAGCAGTTTACTATGGGGCGAAGAAAAACTGTTTTTT. Amino acid sequence: CASSLLWGEEKLFF.

CDR3 bases: TGTGCCAGCAGCTCAGACAGCAAAGAGACCCAGTACTTC. Amino acids: CASSSDSKETQYF. The J gene is TRBJ2-5, the V gene TRBV28, with D perhaps matching TRBD1 (5 bases). Trimming pared 6 bases from V and 3 bases from J, leaving 11 bases between. The CDR3 contains 13 residues. Germline V gene data show CDR1 as MDHEN and CDR2 as SYDVKM. The variable domain in full, completed from reference TRBV28 and TRBJ2-5, reads DVKVTQSSRYLVKRTGEKVFLECVQDMDHENMFWYRQDPGLGLRLIYFSYDVKMKEKGDIPEGYSVSREKKERFSLILESASTNQTSMYLCASSSDSKETQYFGPGTRLLVL.

This clone has only one observation. The chain employs TRBV5-4 and TRBJ2-3; D may be TRBD2 (6 bases). Trimming took 4 bases from V and 6 from J, leaving 9 bases between them. This CDR3 is built from 12 residues. Germline CDR1 is SGHNT and CDR2 is YYREEE (reference sequence). The CDR3 sequence: CASSPAGDTQYF. The CDR3 bases are TGTGCCAGCAGCCCGGCGGGGGATACGCAGTATTTT.

This clone was observed once. V and J are TRBV18 and TRBJ2-1, with 9 bases identical to TRBD2. V was pared by 2 bases and J by 3 bases, with 11 bases of the junction left unmatched. The CDR3 has 18 amino acids. Germline V gives CDR1 KGHSH, CDR2 LQKENI. The CDR3 reads CASSPGSVLAGFYNEQFF. The CDR3 DNA reads as TGTGCCAGCTCACCAGGTAGTGTCCTAGCGGGATTCTACAATGAGCAGTTCTTC.

CDR3 loop: CASSPQVANYGYTF. The CDR3 region has the DNA TGTGCCAGTAGTCCCCAGGTAGCTAACTATGGCTACACCTTC. J is TRBJ1-2 and V is TRBV19; D not resolved. Germline loops: CDR1 LNHDA, CDR2 SQIVND (reference sequence). The ends were cut back, 5 bases at V and 0 bases at J, with 10 bases in the middle. This CDR3 spans 14 amino acids.

The chain carries TRBV7-8 and TRBJ2-1; 7 nucleotides match TRBD2. V shed 1 base and J 4 bases; nucleotides not matched to a gene: 7. Germline V gene lookup returns CDR1 SGHVS and CDR2 FQNEAQ. CDR3 length: 16 amino acids. As DNA, the CDR3 is TGTGCCAGCAGCTTAGGTCTGAGCGGGAATTACAATGAGCAGTTCTTC. It encodes CASSLGLSGNYNEQFF.

V and J are TRBV13 and TRBJ2-7; 9 nucleotides align to TRBD1. V shed 1 base and J 6 bases; nucleotides not matched to a gene: 4. Germline CDR1 is PRHDT and CDR2 is FYEKMQ (reference sequence). CDR3 length equals 14 residues. CDR3 residues: CASSLVGQGIEQYF. CDR3 sequence (DNA): TGTGCCAGCAGCTTAGTGGGACAGGGAATCGAGCAGTACTTC.

The genes are TRBV7-9 and TRBJ1-2; TRBD1 might be the D (6 bases). Germline-derived CDR1 and CDR2 are SEHNR and FQNEAQ (reference sequence). The CDR3 runs 18 residues. Deletions cut 1 base from V and 4 bases from J, with 22 bases between. The CDR3, as DNA: TGTGCCAGCAGCTTAGAGGGGGGAGGGGTCGGTTCAATCTATGGCTACACCTTC. This sequence encodes CASSLEGGGVGSIYGYTF.

This clone was seen just once. The V and J genes are TRBV9 and TRBJ2-1; 7 nucleotides line up with TRBD2. Germline values: CDR1 SGDLS, CDR2 YYNGEE. The V and J ends lost 4 bases and 7 bases, in that order; junction bases with no gene match: 14. The CDR3 totals 16 residues. The CDR3 sequence: CASSLSGFSRLNEQFF. In DNA, the CDR3 is TGTGCCAGCAGCCTTAGCGGGTTCTCTAGATTGAATGAGCAGTTCTTC. The full variable domain, in which reference TRBV9 and TRBJ2-1 provide the parts outside the CDR3, is DSGVTQTPKHLITATGQRVTLRCSPRSGDLSVYWYQQSLDQGLQFLIQYYNGEERAKGNILERFSAQQFPDLHSELNLSSLELGDSALYFCASSLSGFSRLNEQFFGPGTRLTVL.

The rearrangement links TRBV19 to TRBJ1-5; possibly TRBD1 for D (5 bases). CDR1 is LNHDA, CDR2 SQIVND, per germline (reference sequence). V was trimmed by 8 bases and J by 2 bases, leaving 10 bases between them. The CDR3 covers 13 residues. The CDR3 sequence: CASGKQGNQPQHF. CDR3 sequence (DNA): TGTGCCAGTGGTAAACAGGGCAATCAGCCCCAGCATTTT.

The chain carries TRBV15 and TRBJ2-1, with D unresolved. The CDR3 runs 12 residues. CDR1 LNHNV and CDR2 YYDKDF come from the germline V gene (reference sequence). V was cut by 5 bases and J by 7 bases, with 9 bases left in between. The CDR3 protein is CATSVLGNEQFF. Written as DNA, the CDR3 is TGTGCCACCAGCGTGCTCGGTAATGAGCAGTTCTTC. Full variable domain (missing parts from reference TRBV15 and TRBJ2-1): DAMVIQNPRYQVTQFGKPVTLSCSQTLNHNVMYWYQQKSSQAPKLLFHYYDKDFNNEADTPDNFQSRRPNTSFCFLDIRSPGLGDTAMYLCATSVLGNEQFFGPGTRLTVL.

DNA for the CDR3: TGCGCCAGCATTCCGGGGGTAGCGGGAGGTCCTTATACGCAGTATTTT. Protein product: CASIPGVAGGPYTQYF. The chain is built from TRBV23-1 and TRBJ2-3, with TRBD2 matching 10 bases. TRBV23-1 is flagged as an ORF with uncertain function. This CDR3 region has 16 residues. Trimming at V came to 7 bases and at J to 7 bases, leaving 14 bases not matched to a gene.

This chain links TRBV19 with TRBJ2-3; TRBD2 matches 7 bases. J was trimmed by 1 base and V by 4 bases; bases with no gene match: 8. This CDR3 region has 16 residues. CDR1 is LNHDA, CDR2 SQIVND, per germline (reference sequence). The CDR3 sequence: CASSNRRTSGTDTQYF. The CDR3 nucleotides read TGTGCCAGTAGTAATCGGAGGACTAGTGGCACAGATACGCAGTATTTT.

The chain carries TRBV7-9 and TRBJ1-2, with D tentatively TRBD1 (5 bases). Germline assignment: CDR1 SEHNR and CDR2 FQNEAQ (reference sequence). Between the trimmed V and J ends, which lost 4 bases and 4 bases, there was a span of 10 bases. The CDR3 loop spans 13 amino acids. The CDR3 protein is CASSYRIPYGYTF. Here the CDR3 DNA reads TGTGCCAGCAGCTACAGGATCCCCTATGGCTACACCTTC.

This sequence joins TRBV7-9 and TRBJ1-5; 9 nucleotides agree with TRBD1. The CDR3 has 15 residues. Unmatched junction bases numbered 4, after V lost 1 base and J lost 6 bases. Germline V lookup: CDR1 SEHNR, CDR2 FQNEAQ (reference sequence). As DNA, the CDR3 is TGTGCCAGCAGCTTAGGGGGGACAGGGCGTCAGCCCCAGCATTTT. Translation gives CASSLGGTGRQPQHF.

The rearrangement joins TRBV19 to TRBJ2-5; 8 positions match TRBD2. Germline CDR1 is LNHDA and CDR2 is SQIVND (reference sequence). After removal of 5 bases from V and 4 bases from J, the junction contained 9 bases not matched to a gene. The CDR3 is 15 residues long. CDR3 sequence: CASSVAGGSGETQYF. CDR3 DNA sequence: TGTGCCAGTAGTGTTGCGGGGGGATCGGGAGAGACCCAGTACTTC.